The 19 T cell receptor beta chains below come from one sample, sequenced in a study of blood T cells in healthy people across ages. Then a second PCR, running about 6 to 12 cycles, was carried out with a sample-barcoded 5' primer and a J-beta primer mix. TCRdb independently ran MiXCR on the 5' RACE reads; one entry per CDR3 protein. Of 2 million or so distinct CDR3 sequences in the sample, 49% are singletons; the top ten hold approximately 2.1%. Sequenced: blood. The receptors here all came from a woman aged 40 to 50 in good health.

This clonotype turned up a few times. Germline is not matched at one junction end, which may reflect a read error. The CDR3 bases are TGCGCCAGCCGCTTAGGACAGGAGCAGTTCTTC. It codes for CASRLGQEQFF. This chain uses TRBV5-1 with TRBJ2-1; tentative D call: TRBD1 (6 bases). Per germline, CDR1 SGHRS and CDR2 YFSETQ. The CDR3 loop spans 11 amino acids. Full variable domain (remainder filled in from reference TRBV5-1 and TRBJ2-1): KAGVTQTPRYLIKTRGQQVTLSCSPISGHRSVSWYQQTPGQGLQFLFEYFSETQRNKGNFPGRFSGRQFSNSRSEMNVSTLELGDSALYLCASRLGQEQFFGPGTRLTVL.

V usage is TRBV12-3 or TRBV12-4 and J usage is TRBJ1-2; 10 bases align to TRBD1. There are 18 residues in the CDR3. Trimming took 3 bases from V and 8 from J; bases not matched to a gene: 18. The CDR3 loop is CASSFFGTGDSSWRGYTF. CDR3 coding DNA: TGTGCCAGCAGTTTTTTTGGGACAGGGGATTCCTCTTGGCGGGGCTACACCTTC.

The chain is built from TRBV11-2 and TRBJ2-5; TRBD2 agrees at 8 bases. Germline V gives CDR1 SGHAT, CDR2 FQNNGV. V lost 5 bases to trimming and J lost 2 bases; unmatched junction nucleotides: 13. The CDR3 spans 17 residues. CDR3 nucleotide sequence: TGTGCCAGCAGCGTAACCGTCGGACTAGCAGGTCAAGAGACCCAGTACTTC. Residues: CASSVTVGLAGQETQYF.

The table lists this clonotype with many counts. V gene TRBV12-3 or TRBV12-4 combines with J gene TRBJ1-2; perhaps TRBD1 as D (6 bases). The CDR3 runs to 14 residues. Trimming stripped 6 bases from V and 9 bases from J, with 20 bases between. CDR3 in DNA: TGTGCCAGCAGCTTCTCGGGGGCCAACATGCGCTACACCTTC. It encodes CASSFSGANMRYTF.

The V and J genes are TRBV27 and TRBJ2-3, with 10 nucleotides matching TRBD1. In germline, CDR1 is MNHEY, CDR2 SMNVEV (reference sequence). This CDR3 comprises 13 residues. Losses at the gene ends were 10 bases for V and 4 bases for J; bases not matched to a gene: 5. The CDR3 sequence is CATRDRGADTQYF. DNA of the CDR3: TGTGCCACCCGGGACAGGGGAGCAGATACGCAGTATTTT.

The V and J genes are TRBV6-1 and TRBJ2-5, with TRBD2 matching 8 bases. The CDR3 runs 18 residues. The trim removed 2 bases at V and 2 bases at J, leaving 13 bases unmatched. CDR1 MNHNS and CDR2 SASEGT come from the germline V gene. CDR3 sequence: CASSESLSGGARQETQYF. CDR3 in DNA: TGTGCCAGCAGTGAATCGTTGTCGGGGGGGGCGAGGCAAGAGACCCAGTACTTC.

The chain carries TRBV5-1 and TRBJ2-5; 11 nucleotides agree with TRBD2. The CDR3 is 17 amino acids. Trimming cost V 0 bases and J 0 bases; bases outside gene matches: 4. Germline V gene data show CDR1 as SGHRS and CDR2 as YFSETQ. CDR3 residues: CASSLGLTSGNQETQYF. CDR3 nucleotide sequence: TGCGCCAGCAGCTTGGGATTGACTAGCGGGAACCAAGAGACCCAGTACTTC. Using reference TRBV5-1 and TRBJ2-5 for the parts outside the CDR3, the full variable domain is KAGVTQTPRYLIKTRGQQVTLSCSPISGHRSVSWYQQTPGQGLQFLFEYFSETQRNKGNFPGRFSGRQFSNSRSEMNVSTLELGDSALYLCASSLGLTSGNQETQYFGPGTRLLVL.

The chain employs TRBV10-3 and TRBJ2-4; 8 nucleotides agree with TRBD1. The better agreement between TRBJ2-7 and the DNA end casts doubt on the J call. The germline V gene encodes CDR1 ENHRY and CDR2 SYGVKD. The CDR3 runs 14 residues. The CDR3 DNA follows: TGTGCCATCAGTGCAGGACAGGGCCCCTACGAGCAGTACTTC. Its translation: CAISAGQGPYEQYF.

The count of this clonotype is one. This chain connects TRBV7-6 to TRBJ2-1, with 11 bases fitting TRBD2. The CDR3 extends over 15 amino acids. The V segment lost 1 base and the J segment 8 bases; nucleotides outside the gene matches: 4. The V gene's germline CDR1 is SGHVS and CDR2 FNYEAQ. DNA for the CDR3: TGTGCCAGCAGCTTAGATAGCGGGGGGGCCTATGAGCAGTTCTTC. This encodes CASSLDSGGAYEQFF.

V and J are TRBV29-1 and TRBJ2-3; D not certain. Per the germline V gene, CDR1 is SQVTM and CDR2 is ANQGSEA. The V end lost 3 bases, the J end lost 6 bases, and 16 bases lay between the germline ends. The CDR3 covers 14 residues. The CDR3 region has the DNA TGCAGCGTTGATTTGGGTGTGTTGGGGGATACGCAGTATTTT. It yields the protein CSVDLGVLGDTQYF.

V gene TRBV6-6 combines with J gene TRBJ2-5; D is unresolved. V dropped 7 bases and J dropped 5 bases, with 14 bases sitting between them. The CDR3 length is 13 residues. In germline, CDR1 is MNHNY, CDR2 SVGAGI (reference sequence). CDR3 nucleotides: TGTGCCAGCACCCTTTCCCGGCACGAGACCCAGTACTTC. Protein sequence: CASTLSRHETQYF.

The rearrangement links TRBV20-1 to TRBJ1-5, with 9 bases that match TRBD1. Trimming cost V 3 bases and J 9 bases; bases outside gene matches: 0. Germline-derived CDR1 and CDR2 are DFQATT and SNEGSKA (reference sequence). CDR3 length: 11 amino acids. This chain's CDR3 is CSARTGGPQHF. DNA for the CDR3: TGCAGTGCTAGGACAGGGGGGCCCCAGCATTTT.

The chain has TRBV20-1 and TRBJ1-5; no clear D gene. Germline lookup yields CDR1 DFQATT and CDR2 SNEGSKA (reference sequence). V was cut by 1 base and J by 4 bases, with 17 bases left in between. CDR3 length: 16 residues. CDR3 amino acids: CSARGDAPSLNQPQHF. CDR3 nucleotide sequence: TGCAGTGCTAGAGGTGACGCACCATCGTTAAATCAGCCCCAGCATTTT.

Turning to this clonotype: One end of the junction fails to match germline, which may point to a read error. The rearrangement uses TRBV29-1 and TRBJ2-3; D not resolved. This CDR3 comprises 12 residues. Germline-derived CDR1 and CDR2 are SQVTM and ANQGSEA. This chain's CDR3 is CSIEASTDTQYF. The DNA of the CDR3 is TGCAGCATTGAGGCTAGCACAGATACGCAGTATTTT.

In its sample, this clonotype was seen a few times. The rearrangement uses TRBV10-3 and TRBJ2-5; the D call may be TRBD1 or TRBD2 (5 bases each). The end of the DNA fits TRBJ2-7 better, so the J call may be wrong. CDR1 ENHRY and CDR2 SYGVKD come from the germline V gene. The CDR3 totals 12 residues. The CDR3 protein is CAISDGGGEQYF. CDR3 nucleotide sequence: TGTGCCATCAGTGATGGGGGTGGCGAGCAGTACTTC.

The rearrangement links TRBV6-5 to TRBJ2-3, with 10 bases lining up with TRBD1. The CDR3 has 15 amino acids. After removal of 5 bases from V and 9 bases from J, the junction contained 11 bases not matched to a gene. Per the germline V gene, CDR1 is MNHEY and CDR2 is SVGAGI. The CDR3 protein is CASSRQGAQRRTQYF. Written as DNA, the CDR3 is TGTGCCAGCAGTCGACAGGGGGCCCAAAGGAGGACGCAGTATTTT.

V is TRBV28 and J is TRBJ2-7; 13 bases fit TRBD2. Germline CDR1 is MDHEN and CDR2 is SYDVKM. This CDR3 has 19 residues. The V gene end was trimmed by 2 bases and the J gene end by 0 bases; junction bases not matched to a gene: 10. The CDR3 spells CASSLREGLAGRSSYEQYF. DNA for the CDR3: TGTGCCAGCAGTTTAAGGGAGGGACTAGCGGGGAGGAGCTCCTACGAGCAGTACTTC.

This chain uses TRBV27 with TRBJ2-5; 7 bases are shared with TRBD1. The germline V gene encodes CDR1 MNHEY and CDR2 SMNVEV (reference sequence). This CDR3 has 12 residues. V trimming: 9 bases; J trimming: 5 bases; junction bases outside the gene matches: 6. The CDR3 region has the DNA TGTGCCAGTAGCGACAGGGCGGAGACCCAGTACTTC. This gives the protein CASSDRAETQYF.

A remark on this clonotype: Mismatch with germline at one junction end may stem from a read error. The chain combines TRBV2 with TRBJ2-5; D not certain. The CDR3 extends over 14 amino acids. CDR1 is SNHLY and CDR2 is FYNNEI in the germline V gene. DNA for the CDR3: TGTGCCAGCGGTGAAGCTCGGGTCCAAGAGACCCAGTACTTC. This gives the protein CASGEARVQETQYF. The whole variable domain, remainder taken from reference TRBV2 and TRBJ2-5, is EPEVTQTPSHQVTQMGQEVILRCVPISNHLYFYWYRQILGQKVEFLVSFYNNEISEKSEIFDDQFSVERPDGSNFTLKIRSTKLEDSAMYFCASGEARVQETQYFGPGTRLLVL.